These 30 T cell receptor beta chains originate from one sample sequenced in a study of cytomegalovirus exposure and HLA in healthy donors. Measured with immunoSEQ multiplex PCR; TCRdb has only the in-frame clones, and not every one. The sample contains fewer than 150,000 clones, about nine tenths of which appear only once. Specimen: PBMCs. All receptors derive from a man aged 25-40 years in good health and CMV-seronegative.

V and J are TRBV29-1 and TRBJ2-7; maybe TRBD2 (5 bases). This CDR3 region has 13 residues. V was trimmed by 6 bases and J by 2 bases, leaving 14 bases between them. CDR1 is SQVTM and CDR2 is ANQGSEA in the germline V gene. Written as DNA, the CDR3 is TGCAGCGTGTTTAGCGCTTCCACCTACGAGCAGTACTTC. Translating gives CSVFSASTYEQYF.

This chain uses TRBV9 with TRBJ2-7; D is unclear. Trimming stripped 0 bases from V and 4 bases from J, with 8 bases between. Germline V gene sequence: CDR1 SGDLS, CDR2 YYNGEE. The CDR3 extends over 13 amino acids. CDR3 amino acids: CASSVDLNYEQYF. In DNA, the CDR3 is TGTGCCAGCAGCGTAGACTTGAATTACGAGCAGTACTTC.

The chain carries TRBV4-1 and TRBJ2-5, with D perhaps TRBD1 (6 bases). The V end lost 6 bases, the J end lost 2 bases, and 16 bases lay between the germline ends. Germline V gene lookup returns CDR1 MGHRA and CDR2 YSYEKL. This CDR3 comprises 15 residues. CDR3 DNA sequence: TGCGCCAGCAGAAAAACCGGGACAACTCAAGAGACCCAGTACTTC. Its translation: CASRKTGTTQETQYF.

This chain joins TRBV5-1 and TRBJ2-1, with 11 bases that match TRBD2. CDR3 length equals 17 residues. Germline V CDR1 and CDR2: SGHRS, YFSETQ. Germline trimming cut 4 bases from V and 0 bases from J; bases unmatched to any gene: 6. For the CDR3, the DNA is TGCGCCAGCAGCCCAGGACTAGCGGGTTCCTCCTACAATGAGCAGTTCTTC. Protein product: CASSPGLAGSSYNEQFF.

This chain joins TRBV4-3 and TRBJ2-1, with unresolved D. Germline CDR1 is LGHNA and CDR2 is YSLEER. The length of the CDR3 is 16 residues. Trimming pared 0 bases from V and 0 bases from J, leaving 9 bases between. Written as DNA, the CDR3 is TGCGCCAGCAGCCAAGATGGCAGAAGCTCCTACAATGAGCAGTTCTTC. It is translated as CASSQDGRSSYNEQFF.

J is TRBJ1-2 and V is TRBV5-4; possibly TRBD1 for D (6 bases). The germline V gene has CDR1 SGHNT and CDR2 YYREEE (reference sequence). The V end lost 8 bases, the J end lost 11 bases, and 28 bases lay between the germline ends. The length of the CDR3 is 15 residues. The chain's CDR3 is CASGSGQSFFVGYTF. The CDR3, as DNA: TGTGCCAGTGGGTCTGGACAGTCTTTCTTTGTGGGGTACACCTTC.

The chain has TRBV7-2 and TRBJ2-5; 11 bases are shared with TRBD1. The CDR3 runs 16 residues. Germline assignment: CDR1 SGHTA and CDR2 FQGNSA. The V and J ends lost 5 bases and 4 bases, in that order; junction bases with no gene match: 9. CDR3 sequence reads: CASSAPGQGVGETQYF. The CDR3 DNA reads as TGTGCCAGCAGCGCCCCGGGACAGGGGGTAGGAGAGACCCAGTACTTC.

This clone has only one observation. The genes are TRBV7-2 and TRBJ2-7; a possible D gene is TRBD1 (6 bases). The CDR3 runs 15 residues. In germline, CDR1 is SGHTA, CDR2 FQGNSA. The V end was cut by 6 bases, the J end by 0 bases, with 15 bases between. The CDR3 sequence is CASSSQGYYSYEQYF. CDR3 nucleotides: TGTGCCAGCAGTTCACAGGGATACTACTCCTACGAGCAGTACTTC.

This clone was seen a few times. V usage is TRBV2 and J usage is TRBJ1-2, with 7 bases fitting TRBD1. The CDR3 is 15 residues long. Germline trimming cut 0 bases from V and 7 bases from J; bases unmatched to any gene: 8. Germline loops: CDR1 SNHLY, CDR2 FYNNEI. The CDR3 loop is CASSEAGQSRGGYTF. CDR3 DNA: TGTGCCAGCAGTGAAGCGGGACAGTCCCGGGGTGGCTACACCTTC.

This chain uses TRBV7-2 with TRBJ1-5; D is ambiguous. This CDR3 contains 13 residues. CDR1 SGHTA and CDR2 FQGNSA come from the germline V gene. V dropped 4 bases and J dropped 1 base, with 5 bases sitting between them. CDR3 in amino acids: CASSSSSNQPQHF. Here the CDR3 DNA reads TGTGCCAGCAGCTCCTCCAGCAATCAGCCCCAGCATTTT.

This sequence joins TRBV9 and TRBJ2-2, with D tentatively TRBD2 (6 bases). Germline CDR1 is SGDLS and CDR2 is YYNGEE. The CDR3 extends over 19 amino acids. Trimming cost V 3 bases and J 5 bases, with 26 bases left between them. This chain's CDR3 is CASSAILNPGSAGTGELFF. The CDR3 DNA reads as TGTGCCAGCAGCGCCATCCTCAACCCTGGTTCGGCGGGAACCGGGGAGCTGTTTTTT.

The CDR3 here is CAISESRGRETGYTF. Written as DNA, the CDR3 is TGTGCCATCAGTGAGTCACGGGGAAGGGAGACTGGCTACACCTTC. The V gene is TRBV10-3, the J gene TRBJ1-2; unclear D gene. The V gene lost 0 bases and the J gene lost 7 bases, with 15 bases spanning the gap. The CDR3 totals 15 residues. The V gene's germline CDR1 is ENHRY and CDR2 SYGVKD.

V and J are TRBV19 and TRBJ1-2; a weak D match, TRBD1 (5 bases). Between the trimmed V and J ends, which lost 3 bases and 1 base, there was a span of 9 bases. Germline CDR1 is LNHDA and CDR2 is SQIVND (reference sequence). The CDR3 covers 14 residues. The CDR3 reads CASSIATDNYGYTF. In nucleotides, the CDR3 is TGTGCCAGTAGTATCGCGACAGATAACTATGGCTACACCTTC.

Here the CDR3 reads CASSRQGHTEAFF. CDR3 DNA: TGTGCCAGCAGCCGACAGGGGCACACTGAAGCTTTCTTT. The chain is built from TRBV6-5 and TRBJ1-1, with TRBD1 matching 8 bases. The trim removed 6 bases at V and 3 bases at J, leaving 3 bases unmatched. CDR3 size: 13 residues. Germline-derived CDR1 and CDR2 are MNHEY and SVGAGI.

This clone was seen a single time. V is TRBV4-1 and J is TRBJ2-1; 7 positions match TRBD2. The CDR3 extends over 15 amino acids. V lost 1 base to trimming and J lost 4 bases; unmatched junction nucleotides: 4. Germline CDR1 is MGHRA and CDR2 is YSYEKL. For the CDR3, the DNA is TGCGCCAGCAGCCAAGTGACTAGCTTGTACAATGAGCAGTTCTTC. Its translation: CASSQVTSLYNEQFF.

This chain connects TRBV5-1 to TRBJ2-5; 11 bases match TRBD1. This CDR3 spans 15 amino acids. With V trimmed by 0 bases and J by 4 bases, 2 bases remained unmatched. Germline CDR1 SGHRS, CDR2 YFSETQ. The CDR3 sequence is CASSLGTGGPETQYF. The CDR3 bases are TGCGCCAGCAGCTTGGGGACAGGGGGCCCAGAGACCCAGTACTTC. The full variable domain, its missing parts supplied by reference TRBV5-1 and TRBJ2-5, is KAGVTQTPRYLIKTRGQQVTLSCSPISGHRSVSWYQQTPGQGLQFLFEYFSETQRNKGNFPGRFSGRQFSNSRSEMNVSTLELGDSALYLCASSLGTGGPETQYFGPGTRLLVL.

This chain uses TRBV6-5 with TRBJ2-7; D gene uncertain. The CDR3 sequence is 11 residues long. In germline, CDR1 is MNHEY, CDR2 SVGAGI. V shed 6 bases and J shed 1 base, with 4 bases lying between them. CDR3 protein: CASRHSYEQYF. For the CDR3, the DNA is TGTGCCAGCAGACATTCCTACGAGCAGTACTTC.

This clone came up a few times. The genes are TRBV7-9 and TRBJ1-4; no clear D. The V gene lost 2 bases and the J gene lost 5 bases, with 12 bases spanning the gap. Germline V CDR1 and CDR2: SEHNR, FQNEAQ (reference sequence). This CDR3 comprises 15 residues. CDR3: CASSLYTPGNEKLFF. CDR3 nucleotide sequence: TGTGCCAGCAGCTTATACACTCCGGGGAATGAAAAACTGTTTTTT.

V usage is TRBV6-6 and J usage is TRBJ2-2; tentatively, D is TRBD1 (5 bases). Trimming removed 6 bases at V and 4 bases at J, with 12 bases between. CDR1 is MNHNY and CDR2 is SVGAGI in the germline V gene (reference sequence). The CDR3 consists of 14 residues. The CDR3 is CASRATGSTGELFF. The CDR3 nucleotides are TGTGCCAGCAGAGCAACAGGTTCCACCGGGGAGCTGTTTTTT.

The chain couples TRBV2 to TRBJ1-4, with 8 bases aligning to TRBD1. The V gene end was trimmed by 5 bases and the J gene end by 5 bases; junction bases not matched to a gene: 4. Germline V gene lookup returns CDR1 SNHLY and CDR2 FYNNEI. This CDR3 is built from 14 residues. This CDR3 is CASSQGARNEKLFF. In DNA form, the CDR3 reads TGTGCCAGCAGTCAGGGGGCGCGGAATGAAAAACTGTTTTTT.

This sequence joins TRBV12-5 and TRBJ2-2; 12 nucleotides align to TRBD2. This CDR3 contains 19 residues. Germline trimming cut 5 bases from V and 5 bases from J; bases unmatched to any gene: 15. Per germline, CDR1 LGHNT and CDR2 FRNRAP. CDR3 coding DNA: TGTGCTAGTGGTCCCCAACTCGGGACTAGCGGGCATATTACCGGGGAGCTGTTTTTT. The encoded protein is CASGPQLGTSGHITGELFF. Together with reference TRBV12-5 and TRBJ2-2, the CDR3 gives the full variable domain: DARVTQTPRHKVTEMGQEVTMRCQPILGHNTVFWYRQTMMQGLELLAYFRNRAPLDDSGMPKDRFSAEMPDATLATLKIQPSEPRDSAVYFCASGPQLGTSGHITGELFFGEGSRLTVL.

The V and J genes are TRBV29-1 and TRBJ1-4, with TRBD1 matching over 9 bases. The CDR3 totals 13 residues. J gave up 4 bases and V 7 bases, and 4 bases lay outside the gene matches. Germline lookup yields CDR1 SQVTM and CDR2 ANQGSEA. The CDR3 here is CSARGQGNEKLFF. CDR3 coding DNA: TGCAGCGCAAGGGGACAGGGTAATGAAAAACTGTTTTTT.

CDR3 loop: CASSPRPGRDTGELFF. As DNA, the CDR3 is TGCGCCAGCAGCCCCCGCCCAGGGAGGGACACCGGGGAGCTGTTTTTT. The chain uses TRBV4-3 and TRBJ2-2, with 7 bases identical to TRBD2. CDR3 length: 16 residues. V lost 4 bases to trimming and J lost 3 bases; unmatched junction nucleotides: 8. Per germline, CDR1 LGHNA and CDR2 YSLEER.

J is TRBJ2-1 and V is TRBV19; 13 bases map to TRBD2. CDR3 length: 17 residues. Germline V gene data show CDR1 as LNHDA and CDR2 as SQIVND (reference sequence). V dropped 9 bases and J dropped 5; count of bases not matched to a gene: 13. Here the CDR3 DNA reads TGTGCCAGCAAAAGATACACCGGGACTAGCGGGAACAATGAGCAGTTCTTC. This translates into CASKRYTGTSGNNEQFF.

CDR3 region: CASSFAPGTNNEQFF. The CDR3 bases are TGTGCCAGCAGCTTTGCACCCGGGACTAACAATGAGCAGTTCTTC. The chain carries TRBV7-9 and TRBJ2-1, with 7 bases lining up with TRBD2. The CDR3 totals 15 residues. V lost 3 bases to trimming and J lost 5 bases; unmatched junction nucleotides: 7. Germline V gives CDR1 SEHNR, CDR2 FQNEAQ (reference sequence).

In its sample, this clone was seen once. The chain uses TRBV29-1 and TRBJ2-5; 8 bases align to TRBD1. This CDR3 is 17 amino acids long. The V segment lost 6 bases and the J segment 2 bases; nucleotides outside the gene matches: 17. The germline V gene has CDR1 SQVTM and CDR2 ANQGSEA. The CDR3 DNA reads TGCAGCGTCTCCACCCCAGGACAGGGCCTCAAACAAGAGACCCAGTACTTC. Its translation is CSVSTPGQGLKQETQYF.

The CDR3: CASSLRDRVLSYEQYF. CDR3 bases: TGTGCCAGCAGCTTGCGCGACAGGGTTCTTTCCTACGAGCAGTACTTC. The rearrangement links TRBV5-6 to TRBJ2-7, with 7 bases fitting TRBD1. The V gene end was trimmed by 1 base and the J gene end by 1 base; junction bases not matched to a gene: 8. The CDR3 runs 16 residues. Looked up from germline, CDR1 is SGHDT and CDR2 is YYEEEE.

CDR3 bases: TGTGCCAGCATGGGCCAGGGGGCTAAAATGGGTGAGCAGTTCTTC. Its translation: CASMGQGAKMGEQFF. This sequence joins TRBV2 and TRBJ2-1; TRBD1 matches at 8 bases. The germline gives CDR1 SNHLY, CDR2 FYNNEI. With 7 bases clipped from V and 9 bases from J, the junction kept 14 bases outside the gene matches. The CDR3 runs 15 residues.

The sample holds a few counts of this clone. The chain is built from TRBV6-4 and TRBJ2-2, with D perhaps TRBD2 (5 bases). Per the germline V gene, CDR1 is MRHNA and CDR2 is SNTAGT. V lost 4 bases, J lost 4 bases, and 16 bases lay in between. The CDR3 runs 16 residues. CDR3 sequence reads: CASSGRGSSFTGELFF. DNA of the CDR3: TGTGCCAGCAGTGGAAGAGGGTCAAGTTTCACCGGGGAGCTGTTTTTT.

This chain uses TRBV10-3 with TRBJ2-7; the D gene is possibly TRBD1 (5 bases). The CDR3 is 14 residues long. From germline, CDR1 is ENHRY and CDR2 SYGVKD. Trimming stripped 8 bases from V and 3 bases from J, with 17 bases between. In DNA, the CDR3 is TGTGCCATCCGAGGCCAGGGTCAGGGCTACGAGCAGTACTTC. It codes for CAIRGQGQGYEQYF.